Below are 8 T cell receptor beta chains sequenced from a single sample in a study of blood T cell repertoires in COVID-19. Libraries were prepared by immunoSEQ multiplex PCR; TCRdb keeps only in-frame clonotypes and omits some of them. The sample contains around 70,000 clones, more than 75% of which appear only once. The sample comprised peripheral blood. Receptors were obtained from a man aged 50 to 59 with acute or convalescent COVID-19.

V gene TRBV28 combines with J gene TRBJ2-7; TRBD1 might be the D (6 bases). Germline-derived CDR1 and CDR2 are MDHEN and SYDVKM. Trimming took off 5 bases at V and 5 bases at J, with 25 bases between the two ends. The CDR3 contains 17 residues. CDR3 protein: CASSRPGQYYYRDEQYV. In DNA form, the CDR3 reads TGTGCCAGCAGTCGACCCGGACAGTATTATTATCGCGACGAGCAGTACGTC.

Only one count was recorded for this clone. The chain is built from TRBV9 and TRBJ2-3, with 9 bases aligning to TRBD2. V shed 3 bases and J 0 bases; nucleotides not matched to a gene: 8. Germline V gene data show CDR1 as SGDLS and CDR2 as YYNGEE. The CDR3 is made up of 17 amino acids. In DNA form, the CDR3 reads TGTGCCAGCAGCGCCGCCCCTCTAGCGGGGAGCACAGATACGCAGTATTTT. This gives the protein CASSAAPLAGSTDTQYF.

The chain combines TRBV28 with TRBJ1-1, with 8 bases that match TRBD1. Germline CDR1 is MDHEN and CDR2 is SYDVKM. This CDR3 has 14 residues. Trimming took 5 bases from V and 7 from J; bases not matched to a gene: 9. In DNA form, the CDR3 reads TGTGCCAGCAGTCGACAGGGGAGGGGGGTTGAAGCTTTCTTT. The encoded protein is CASSRQGRGVEAFF.

The J gene is TRBJ2-3, the V gene TRBV9; 12 bases fit TRBD1. Germline loops: CDR1 SGDLS, CDR2 YYNGEE. The CDR3 has 15 residues. V lost 3 bases to trimming and J lost 9 bases; unmatched junction nucleotides: 8. CDR3 sequence reads: CASSAGTGGSLTQYF. The DNA for the CDR3 is TGTGCCAGCAGCGCAGGGACAGGGGGCTCTTTGACGCAGTATTTT.

This chain joins TRBV7-3 and TRBJ2-3; tentatively, D is TRBD1 (5 bases). Trimming took off 5 bases at V and 4 bases at J, with 10 bases between the two ends. The CDR3 runs 13 residues. Germline CDR1 is SGHTA and CDR2 is FQGTGA. The CDR3 nucleotides are TGTGCCAGCAGCCTTCAGGGATCAGATACGCAGTATTTT. Translated: CASSLQGSDTQYF.

V is TRBV5-1 and J is TRBJ1-2; perhaps TRBD1 as D (6 bases). The CDR3 covers 12 residues. V was cut by 7 bases and J by 0 bases, with 7 bases left in between. Per germline, CDR1 SGHRS and CDR2 YFSETQ. This CDR3 is CASGQPNYGYTF. The CDR3 DNA reads TGCGCCAGCGGACAGCCTAACTATGGCTACACCTTC. The full variable domain, in which reference TRBV5-1 and TRBJ1-2 provide the parts outside the CDR3, is KAGVTQTPRYLIKTRGQQVTLSCSPISGHRSVSWYQQTPGQGLQFLFEYFSETQRNKGNFPGRFSGRQFSNSRSEMNVSTLELGDSALYLCASGQPNYGYTFGSGTRLTVV.

This clone was counted only a few times. The chain carries TRBV19 and TRBJ1-5; D ambiguous. The CDR3 covers 13 residues. The V end lost 8 bases, the J end lost 2 bases, and 10 bases lay between the germline ends. CDR1 is LNHDA, CDR2 SQIVND, per germline (reference sequence). CDR3 DNA: TGTGCCAGTGGATGGAGGGGCAATCAGCCCCAGCATTTT. It encodes CASGWRGNQPQHF.

The J gene is TRBJ2-5, the V gene TRBV19; TRBD1 is a possible D gene (5 bases). CDR3 size: 14 residues. Trimming left V 6 bases short and J 0 bases short, with 11 bases between. Germline CDR1 and CDR2: LNHDA and SQIVND (reference sequence). Written as DNA, the CDR3 is TGTGCCAGTAGCATCAACAGGTACCAAGAGACCCAGTACTTC. As protein: CASSINRYQETQYF.